The 20 T cell receptor beta chains reported below all come from one sample, sequenced in a study of a mutant IDH1 vaccine in newly diagnosed glioma. Repertoires were generated with immunoSEQ multiplex PCR, while TCRdb's copy carries only in-frame clones and drops some. The data show 35,000 to 55,000 clones, about 76% seen once. Their cognate antigens are unknown. Time point indicated: week 35, safety follow-up. Doses consisted of 300 ug of mutant IDH1 20-mer peptide each, paired with topical imiquimod. This specimen consisted of PBMCs, obtained from a glioma patient whose treatment included an IDH1 peptide vaccine. Every receptor here comes from a woman in her forties with glioma. Some clones in this sample may be carry-over from other donors' samples.

The CDR3 spells CASSVAGGATEAFF. For the CDR3, the DNA is TGTGCCAGCAGCGTAGCTGGGGGGGCAACTGAAGCTTTCTTT. V is TRBV9 and J is TRBJ1-1; TRBD1 might be the D (6 bases). The germline V gene encodes CDR1 SGDLS and CDR2 YYNGEE. V gave up 0 bases and J gave up 5 bases, with 11 bases separating them. The CDR3 covers 14 residues.

This clone has only one observation. This chain joins TRBV27 and TRBJ2-7; D uncertain. CDR3 length: 16 residues. From germline, CDR1 is MNHEY and CDR2 SMNVEV (reference sequence). V lost 0 bases and J 2 bases, leaving 14 bases between the germline ends. As DNA, the CDR3 is TGTGCCAGCAGTTTATCGCTTAGGACGGCTGCCTACGAGCAGTACTTC. Its translation is CASSLSLRTAAYEQYF.

The sample holds one count of this clone. The gene calls are TRBV2 and TRBJ1-6; unclear D gene. This CDR3 contains 16 residues. Trimming pared 2 bases from V and 3 bases from J, leaving 11 bases between. Germline V gene lookup returns CDR1 SNHLY and CDR2 FYNNEI. The CDR3, as DNA: TGTGCCAGCAGTGAATGGGAGACCCACTATAATTCACCCCTCCACTTT. Translation: CASSEWETHYNSPLHF.

The chain is built from TRBV2 and TRBJ2-7; D possibly corresponds to TRBD1 (6 bases). This CDR3 spans 14 amino acids. Germline values: CDR1 SNHLY, CDR2 FYNNEI. The V end lost 7 bases, the J end lost 2 bases, and 15 bases lay between the germline ends. The CDR3, as DNA: TGTGCCAGCATCCGGACAGTAAATGCCTACGAGCAGTACTTC. Protein sequence: CASIRTVNAYEQYF. Full variable domain (outside the CDR3, taken from reference TRBV2 and TRBJ2-7): EPEVTQTPSHQVTQMGQEVILRCVPISNHLYFYWYRQILGQKVEFLVSFYNNEISEKSEIFDDQFSVERPDGSNFTLKIRSTKLEDSAMYFCASIRTVNAYEQYFGPGTRLTVT.

This clone was recorded once. V is TRBV5-1 and J is TRBJ2-7; TRBD2 might be the D (8 bases). Per germline, CDR1 SGHRS and CDR2 YFSETQ. Trimming removed 0 bases at V and 7 bases at J, with 20 bases between. The CDR3 contains 16 residues. The CDR3 loop reads CASSLAGGTATGEQYF. In nucleotides, the CDR3 is TGCGCCAGCAGCTTGGCGGGGGGGACAGCTACAGGAGAGCAGTACTTC.

This clone has a handful of counts. This rearrangement joins TRBV7-9 to TRBJ2-5; tentative D call: TRBD1 (5 bases). This CDR3 is built from 16 residues. V was shortened by 4 bases and J by 1 base, with 16 bases between the two germline ends. Germline CDR1 is SEHNR and CDR2 is FQNEAQ (reference sequence). CDR3 nucleotide sequence: TGTGCCAGCAGCTCTCAGGGTGTTCGATCCCAAGAGACCCAGTACTTC. Translating it yields CASSSQGVRSQETQYF.

For the CDR3, the DNA is TGCGCCAGCAGCTCCTACTGGACTAACCAAGAGACCCAGTACTTC. As protein: CASSSYWTNQETQYF. The V gene is TRBV5-1, the J gene TRBJ2-5; D possibly corresponds to TRBD2 (6 bases). Germline V gene lookup returns CDR1 SGHRS and CDR2 YFSETQ. Trimming cost V 3 bases and J 0 bases, with 12 bases left between them. The CDR3 runs to 15 residues.

This rearrangement joins TRBV6-1 to TRBJ2-3; 12 positions agree with TRBD2. The CDR3 length is 15 residues. The ends lost 7 bases at V and 4 bases at J; junction bases unmatched: 6. Germline loops: CDR1 MNHNS, CDR2 SASEGT. In nucleotides, the CDR3 is TGTGCCAGCAAAGGGGCTAGCGGGGGGGCAGATACGCAGTATTTT. Its translation is CASKGASGGADTQYF.

The V call is TRBV29-1, the J call TRBJ1-1; D is ambiguous. This CDR3 contains 11 residues. Germline-derived CDR1 and CDR2 are SQVTM and ANQGSEA. V gave up 3 bases and J gave up 1 base, with 3 bases separating them. CDR3 in DNA: TGCAGCGTTGAGAAGAACACTGAAGCTTTCTTT. Encoded protein: CSVEKNTEAFF.

This sequence joins TRBV10-3 and TRBJ2-1, with 8 bases fitting TRBD1. The germline CDR1 and CDR2 sequences are ENHRY and SYGVKD. The CDR3 contains 15 residues. V trimming: 6 bases; J trimming: 4 bases; junction bases outside the gene matches: 8. This CDR3 is CAIRGAGQGYNEQFF. For the CDR3, the DNA is TGTGCCATCAGGGGGGCCGGACAGGGTTACAATGAGCAGTTCTTC.

CDR3 amino acids: CASMTGNIQYF. The CDR3 bases are TGTGCCAGCATGACAGGGAACATTCAGTACTTC. V is TRBV2 and J is TRBJ2-4; the match to TRBD1 covers 7 bases. CDR1 and CDR2 from the germline V gene are SNHLY and FYNNEI. The CDR3 sequence is 11 residues long. V dropped 7 bases and J dropped 7; count of bases not matched to a gene: 1.

The chain has TRBV11-3 and TRBJ2-7; D gene uncertain. Germline CDR1 and CDR2: SGHNT and YENEEA. Trimming removed 8 bases from V and 0 bases from J, with 11 bases in between. The CDR3 is made up of 13 amino acids. For the CDR3, the DNA is TGTGCCAGCTCTCTTCAAGGCTCCTACGAGCAGTACTTC. It yields the protein CASSLQGSYEQYF. The complete variable domain, with remaining parts taken from reference TRBV11-3 and TRBJ2-7, reads EAGVVQSPRYKIIEKKQPVAFWCNPISGHNTLYWYLQNLGQGPELLIRYENEEAVDDSQLPKDRFSAERLKGVDSTLKIQPAELGDSAVYLCASSLQGSYEQYFGPGTRLTVT.

The rearrangement links TRBV9 to TRBJ2-6, with a tentative D call TRBD2 (6 bases). The germline gives CDR1 SGDLS, CDR2 YYNGEE. V was cut by 0 bases and J by 0 bases, with 10 bases left in between. This CDR3 has 17 amino acids. For the CDR3, the DNA is TGTGCCAGCAGCGTAGGGGACTGGAGCTCTGGGGCCAACGTCCTGACTTTC. Its protein is CASSVGDWSSGANVLTF.

This chain connects TRBV4-3 to TRBJ2-2; unclear D gene. The V gene's germline CDR1 is LGHNA and CDR2 YSLEER. Trimming removed 3 bases from V and 6 bases from J, with 8 bases in between. This CDR3 contains 13 residues. The DNA for the CDR3 is TGCGCCAGCAGCCAGCTTGAAGCCGGGGAGCTGTTTTTT. It is translated as CASSQLEAGELFF.

The V call is TRBV6-6, the J call TRBJ2-5, with D unclear. This CDR3 region has 13 residues. V was pared by 5 bases and J by 3 bases, with 10 bases between. Germline CDR1 and CDR2: MNHNY and SVGAGI (reference sequence). CDR3 sequence (DNA): TGTGCCAGCAGTCGGACGGCCGAAGAGACCCAGTACTTC. Translation: CASSRTAEETQYF.

The chain recombines TRBV7-2 with TRBJ2-5; TRBD2 might be the D (5 bases). V gave up 1 base and J gave up 1 base, with 10 bases separating them. The germline CDR1 and CDR2 sequences are SGHTA and FQGNSA. This CDR3 is built from 15 residues. The CDR3 is CASSLGGMIQETQYF. CDR3 DNA: TGTGCCAGCAGCTTAGGAGGGATGATCCAAGAGACCCAGTACTTC.

V is TRBV5-1 and J is TRBJ1-2; TRBD1 matches at 9 bases. From germline, CDR1 is SGHRS and CDR2 YFSETQ. Trimming at V came to 4 bases and at J to 3 bases, leaving 4 bases not matched to a gene. This CDR3 region has 14 residues. The CDR3 DNA follows: TGCGCCAGCAGCCCCAGGGACAGGGACTATGGCTACACCTTC. This sequence encodes CASSPRDRDYGYTF.

This clone has more than one count but fewer than ten. This chain links TRBV7-3 with TRBJ2-2; weak D call: TRBD2 (5 bases). The CDR3 contains 17 residues. Trimming shortened V by 1 base and J by 3 bases, and 15 bases separated the two germline ends. Germline CDR1 is SGHTA and CDR2 is FQGTGA. The CDR3 sequence is CASSLSLGVKDTGELFF. The CDR3 DNA is TGTGCCAGCAGCTTAAGTTTGGGAGTGAAAGACACCGGGGAGCTGTTTTTT.

The chain links TRBV9 to TRBJ1-2, with D possibly being TRBD1 (6 bases). Germline V gene lookup returns CDR1 SGDLS and CDR2 YYNGEE. CDR3 size: 13 residues. V lost 0 bases and J lost 6, with 9 bases in between. Here the CDR3 reads CASSVGPGDGYTF. As DNA, the CDR3 is TGTGCCAGCAGCGTAGGTCCAGGGGATGGCTACACCTTC. The full variable domain, completed using reference TRBV9 and TRBJ1-2, is DSGVTQTPKHLITATGQRVTLRCSPRSGDLSVYWYQQSLDQGLQFLIQYYNGEERAKGNILERFSAQQFPDLHSELNLSSLELGDSALYFCASSVGPGDGYTFGSGTRLTVV.

This clone was observed a few times. The CDR3 loop reads CASSLSSTWGKLFF. The CDR3 coding sequence is TGTGCCAGCAGCTTATCCTCGACATGGGGAAAACTGTTTTTT. V gene TRBV7-2 combines with J gene TRBJ1-4; D is unclear. V was pared by 2 bases and J by 10 bases, with 14 bases between. The germline V gene has CDR1 SGHTA and CDR2 FQGNSA. The CDR3 runs to 14 residues. The whole variable domain, remainder taken from reference TRBV7-2 and TRBJ1-4, is GAGVSQSPSNKVTEKGKDVELRCDPISGHTALYWYRQSLGQGLEFLIYFQGNSAPDKSGLPSDRFSAERTGGSVSTLTIQRTQQEDSAVYLCASSLSSTWGKLFFGSGTQLSVL.